This T cell receptor beta chain was sequenced in a study of cytomegalovirus exposure and HLA in healthy donors. Study-level points and caveats: Later, TCR association rates were found to vary by HLA locus, highest for DRB1 and lowest for HLA-C.

Points on this clone: The antigen remains unidentified.

Both 60 Vbeta primers and 13 Jbeta primers went into the PCR. Using immunoSEQ multiplex PCR, the repertoire was profiled, and TCRdb retains in-frame clones only, with some absent. The sample has roughly 150,000 clones; 79% are singletons. From germline, CDR1 is GTSNPN and CDR2 SVGIG (reference sequence). V lost 0 bases, J lost 9 bases, and 14 bases lay in between. The CDR3 has 13 residues. Specimen: PBMCs. The TCR sequence derives from a man aged 35 to 55 in good health and CMV-seropositive. The gene calls are TRBV30 and TRBJ1-1; no firm D call. In nucleotides, the CDR3 is TGTGCCTGGAGTGTATCCGTGAGCGATAAAGCTTTCTTT. This translates into CAWSVSVSDKAFF.